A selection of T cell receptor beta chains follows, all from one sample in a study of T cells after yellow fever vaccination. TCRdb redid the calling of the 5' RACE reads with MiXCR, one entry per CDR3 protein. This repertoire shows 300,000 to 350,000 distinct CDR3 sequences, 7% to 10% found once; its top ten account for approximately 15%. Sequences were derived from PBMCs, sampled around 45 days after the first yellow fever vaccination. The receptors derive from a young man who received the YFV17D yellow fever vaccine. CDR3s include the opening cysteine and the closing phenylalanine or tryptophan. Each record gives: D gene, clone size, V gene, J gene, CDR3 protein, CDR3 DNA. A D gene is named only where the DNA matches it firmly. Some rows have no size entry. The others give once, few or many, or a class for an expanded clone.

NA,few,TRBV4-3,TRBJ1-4,CASSLDRATNEKLFF,TGCGCCAGCAGCCTAGACAGAGCAACTAATGAAAAACTGTTTTTT
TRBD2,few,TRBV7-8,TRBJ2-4,CASSLGEGTTQYF,TGTGCCAGCAGCTTAGGGGAGGGGACTACCCAGTACTTC
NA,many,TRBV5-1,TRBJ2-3,CASRESTDTQYF,TGCGCCTCCAGGGAGAGCACAGATACGCAGTATTTT
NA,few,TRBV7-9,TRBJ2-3,CASSLLGVSTDTQYF,TGTGCCAGCAGCTTACTGGGAGTCAGCACAGATACGCAGTATTTT
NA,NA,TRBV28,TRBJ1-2,CASSWSGKDYGYTF,TGTGCCAGCAGTTGGTCCGGGAAGGACTATGGCTACACCTTC
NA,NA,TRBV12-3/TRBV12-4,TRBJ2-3,CASSLSPASTDTQYF,TGTGCCAGCAGTTTATCCCCCGCTAGCACAGATACGCAGTATTTT
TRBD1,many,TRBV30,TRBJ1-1,CAWTGGHYMTEAFF,TGTGCCTGGACAGGGGGTCATTACATGACTGAAGCTTTCTTT
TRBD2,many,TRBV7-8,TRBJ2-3,CASSLERGGRDTQYF,TGTGCCAGCAGCCTCGAGCGGGGGGGCCGAGATACGCAGTATTTT
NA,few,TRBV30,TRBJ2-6,CAWSNGGANVLTF,TGTGCCTGGAGTAACGGAGGGGCCAACGTCCTGACTTTC
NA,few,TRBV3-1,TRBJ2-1,CASSPMGPLGQFF,TGTGCCAGCAGCCCGATGGGGCCCCTGGGGCAGTTCTTC
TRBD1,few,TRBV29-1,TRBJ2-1,CSVWDRGNNEQFF,TGCAGCGTCTGGGACAGGGGAAACAATGAGCAGTTCTTC
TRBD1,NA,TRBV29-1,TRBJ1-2,CSVVDRVGGYTF,TGCAGCGTCGTCGACAGGGTTGGCGGCTACACCTTC
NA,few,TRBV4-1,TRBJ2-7,CASSQAGDSYEQYF,TGCGCCAGCAGCCAAGCGGGGGACAGCTACGAGCAGTACTTC
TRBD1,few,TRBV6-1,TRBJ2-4,CASKVPGQGALQYF,TGTGCCAGCAAAGTACCGGGACAGGGGGCCCTTCAGTACTTC
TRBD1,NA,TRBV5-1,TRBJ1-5,CASSLGGGGLGYQPQHF,TGCGCCAGCAGCTTGGGCGGAGGGGGCTTAGGCTATCAGCCCCAGCATTTT
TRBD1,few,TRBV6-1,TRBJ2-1,CASRKQGAGNEQFF,TGTGCCAGCAGAAAACAGGGGGCGGGGAATGAGCAGTTCTTC
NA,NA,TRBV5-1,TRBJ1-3,CASSLIGVSGNTIYF,TGCGCCAGCAGCTTGATCGGAGTCTCTGGAAACACCATATATTTT
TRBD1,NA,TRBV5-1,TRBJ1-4,CASSPGTGLEKLFF,TGCGCCAGCAGTCCCGGGACAGGGCTGGAAAAACTGTTTTTT
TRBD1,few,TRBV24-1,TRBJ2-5,CATRQGETQYF,TGTGCCACCCGACAGGGAGAGACCCAGTACTTC
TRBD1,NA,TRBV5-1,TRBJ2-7,CASSFNRGAYEQYF,TGCGCCAGCAGCTTTAACAGGGGGGCCTACGAGCAGTACTTC
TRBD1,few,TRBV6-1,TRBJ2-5,CASSHRTGRAAETQYF,TGTGCCAGCAGCCACCGGACAGGAAGGGCGGCGGAGACCCAGTACTTC
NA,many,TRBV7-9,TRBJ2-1,CASSRPPRWVRSYNEQFF,TGTGCCAGCAGCCGCCCCCCCCGCTGGGTAAGATCCTACAATGAGCAGTTCTTC
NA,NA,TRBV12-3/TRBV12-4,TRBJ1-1,CAISLTAATRARDTEAFF,TGTGCCATCAGTTTGACCGCGGCAACTAGGGCTAGGGACACTGAAGCTTTCTTT
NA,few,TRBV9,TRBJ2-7,CASSSPLGAGTYEQYF,TGTGCCAGCAGCTCCCCCCTGGGGGCGGGAACCTACGAGCAGTACTTC
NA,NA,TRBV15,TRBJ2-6,CATNEGPGANVLTF,TGTGCCACCAATGAGGGCCCCGGGGCCAACGTCCTGACTTTC